The table lists the clone carrying this T cell receptor (beta chain) with a few counts. These data are taken from a study of blood T cells in healthy people across ages. The authors ran a second PCR of about 6 to 11 cycles using a sample-barcoded 5' primer and a J-beta primer mix. TCRdb recomputed calls from the 5' RACE reads with MiXCR, one row per CDR3 protein. This table has 1.5 million to 2 million distinct CDR3 sequences, roughly 28% appearing once. In germline, CDR1 is SQVTM, CDR2 ANQGSEA. The CDR3 length is 16 residues. V shed 7 bases and J 7 bases; nucleotides not matched to a gene: 19. Sequencing was performed on blood. This receptor was taken from a woman younger than 45 in good health. This chain links TRBV29-1 with TRBJ1-1, with 9 bases identical to TRBD1. The CDR3 DNA sequence: TGCAGCGCACCTCGACAGGGGGTGAATGACAGGGATGAAGCTTTCTTT. Amino acid sequence: CSAPRQGVNDRDEAFF.